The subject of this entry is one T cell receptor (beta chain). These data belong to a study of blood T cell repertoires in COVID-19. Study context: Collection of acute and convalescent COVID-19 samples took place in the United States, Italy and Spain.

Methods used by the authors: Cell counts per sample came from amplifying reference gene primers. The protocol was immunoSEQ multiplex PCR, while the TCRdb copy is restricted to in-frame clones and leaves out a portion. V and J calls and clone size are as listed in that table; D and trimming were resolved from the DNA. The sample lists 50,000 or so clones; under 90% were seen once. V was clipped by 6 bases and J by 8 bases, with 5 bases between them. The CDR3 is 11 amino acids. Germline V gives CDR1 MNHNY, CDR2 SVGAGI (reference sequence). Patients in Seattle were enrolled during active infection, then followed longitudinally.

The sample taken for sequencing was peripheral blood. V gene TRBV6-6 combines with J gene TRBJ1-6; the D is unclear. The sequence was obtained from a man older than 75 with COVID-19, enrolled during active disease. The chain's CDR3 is CASSSDSPLHF. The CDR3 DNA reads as TGTGCCAGCAGCTCCGATTCACCCCTCCACTTT.